The clone carrying this T cell receptor beta chain was found once. The protocol was immunoSEQ multiplex PCR, while the TCRdb copy is restricted to in-frame clones and leaves out a portion. The data contain approximately 81,000 clones, approximately 82% of them seen just once; the ten biggest clones take up over 7%. This specimen belongs to a study of blood T cell repertoires in COVID-19. The wider study: COVID-19 samples, acute and convalescent, were from the United States, Italy and Spain.

Per the germline V gene, CDR1 is LGHDT and CDR2 is YNNKEL (reference sequence). The CDR3 runs 18 residues. V lost 0 bases to trimming and J lost 5 bases; unmatched junction nucleotides: 13. This receptor was obtained from a human donor in a cohort sampled during active COVID-19. This chain uses TRBV3-1 (or the pseudogene TRBV3-2) with TRBJ2-5; 9 bases agree with TRBD1. The sample taken for sequencing was peripheral blood. The CDR3 here is CASSQDSWTGVDWETQYF. DNA for the CDR3: TGTGCCAGCAGCCAAGATAGTTGGACAGGGGTCGATTGGGAGACCCAGTACTTC.